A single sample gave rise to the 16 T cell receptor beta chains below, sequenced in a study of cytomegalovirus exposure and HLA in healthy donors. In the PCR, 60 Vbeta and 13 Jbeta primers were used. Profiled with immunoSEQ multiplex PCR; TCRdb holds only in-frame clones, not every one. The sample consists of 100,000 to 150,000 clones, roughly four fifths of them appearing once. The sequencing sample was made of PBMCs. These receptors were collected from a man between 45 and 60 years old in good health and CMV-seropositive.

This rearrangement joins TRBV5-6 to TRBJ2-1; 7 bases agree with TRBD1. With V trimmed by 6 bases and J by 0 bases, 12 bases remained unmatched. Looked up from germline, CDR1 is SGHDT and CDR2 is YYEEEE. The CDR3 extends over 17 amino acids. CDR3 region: CASKTGSRGFSYNEQFF. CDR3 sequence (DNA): TGTGCCAGCAAGACAGGGAGTAGAGGTTTCTCCTACAATGAGCAGTTCTTC.

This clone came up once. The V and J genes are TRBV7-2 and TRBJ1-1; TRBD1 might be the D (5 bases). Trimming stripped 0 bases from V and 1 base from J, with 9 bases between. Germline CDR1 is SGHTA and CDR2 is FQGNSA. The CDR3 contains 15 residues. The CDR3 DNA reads TGTGCCAGCAGCTTAGCGGGACTGGGGAACACTGAAGCTTTCTTT. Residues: CASSLAGLGNTEAFF.

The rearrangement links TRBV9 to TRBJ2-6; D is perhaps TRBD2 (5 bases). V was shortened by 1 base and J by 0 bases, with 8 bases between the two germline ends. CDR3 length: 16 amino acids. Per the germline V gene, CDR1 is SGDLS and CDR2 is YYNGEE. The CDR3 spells CASSVRETSGANVLTF. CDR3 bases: TGTGCCAGCAGCGTAAGGGAGACCTCTGGGGCCAACGTCCTGACTTTC.

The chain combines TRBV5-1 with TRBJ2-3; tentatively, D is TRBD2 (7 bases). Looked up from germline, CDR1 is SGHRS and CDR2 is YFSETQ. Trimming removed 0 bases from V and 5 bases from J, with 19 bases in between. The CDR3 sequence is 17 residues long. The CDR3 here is CASSLGPGEGLGDTQYF. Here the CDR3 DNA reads TGCGCCAGCAGCTTGGGGCCAGGGGAGGGTCTTGGAGATACGCAGTATTTT.

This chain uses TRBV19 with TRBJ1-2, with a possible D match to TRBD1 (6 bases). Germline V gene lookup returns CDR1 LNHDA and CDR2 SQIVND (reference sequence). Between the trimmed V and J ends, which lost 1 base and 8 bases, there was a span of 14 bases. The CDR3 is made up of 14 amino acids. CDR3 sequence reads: CASSIGDTLSGYTF. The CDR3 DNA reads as TGTGCCAGTAGTATAGGGGACACCCTCTCGGGCTACACCTTC.

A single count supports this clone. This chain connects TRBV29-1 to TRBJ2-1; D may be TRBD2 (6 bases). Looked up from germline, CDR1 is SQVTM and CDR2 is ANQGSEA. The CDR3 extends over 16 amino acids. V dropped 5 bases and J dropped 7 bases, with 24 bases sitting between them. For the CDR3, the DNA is TGCAGCGTTTCCCCCTCGGGACTTGCCGAGGGAAATGAGCAGTTCTTC. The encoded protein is CSVSPSGLAEGNEQFF.

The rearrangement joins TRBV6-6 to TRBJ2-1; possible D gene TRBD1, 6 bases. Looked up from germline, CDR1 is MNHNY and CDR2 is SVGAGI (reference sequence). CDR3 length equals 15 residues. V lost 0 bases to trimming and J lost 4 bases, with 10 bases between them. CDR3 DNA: TGTGCCAGCAGTTACTCAGGGACAAATTACAATGAGCAGTTCTTC. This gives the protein CASSYSGTNYNEQFF.

CDR3: CASSHTGGHQPQHF. CDR3 sequence (DNA): TGTGCCAGCAGTCACACAGGGGGTCATCAGCCCCAGCATTTT. This chain uses TRBV6-6 with TRBJ1-5, with 8 bases matching TRBD1. CDR3 length: 14 amino acids. Per the germline V gene, CDR1 is MNHNY and CDR2 is SVGAGI (reference sequence). V gave up 5 bases and J gave up 5 bases; unmatched junction bases: 5.

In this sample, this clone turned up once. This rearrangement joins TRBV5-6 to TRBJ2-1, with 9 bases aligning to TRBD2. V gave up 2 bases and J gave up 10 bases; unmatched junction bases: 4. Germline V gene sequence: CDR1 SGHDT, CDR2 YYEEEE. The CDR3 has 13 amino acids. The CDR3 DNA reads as TGTGCCAGCAGCTTACGACTAGCGGACGAGCAGTTCTTC. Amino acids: CASSLRLADEQFF. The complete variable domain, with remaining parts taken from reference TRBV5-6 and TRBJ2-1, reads DAGVTQSPTHLIKTRGQQVTLRCSPKSGHDTVSWYQQALGQGPQFIFQYYEEEERQRGNFPDRFSGHQFPNYSSELNVNALLLGDSALYLCASSLRLADEQFFGPGTRLTVL.

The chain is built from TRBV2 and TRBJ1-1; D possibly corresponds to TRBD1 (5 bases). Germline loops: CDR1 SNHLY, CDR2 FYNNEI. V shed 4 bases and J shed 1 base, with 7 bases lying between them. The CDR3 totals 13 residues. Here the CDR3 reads CASSARANTEAFF. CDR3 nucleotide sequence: TGTGCCAGCAGTGCCAGGGCGAACACTGAAGCTTTCTTT.

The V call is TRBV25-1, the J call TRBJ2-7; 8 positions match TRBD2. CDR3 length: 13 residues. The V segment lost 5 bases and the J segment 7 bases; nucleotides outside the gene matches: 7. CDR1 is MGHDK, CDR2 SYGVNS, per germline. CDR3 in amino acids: CASSPTGLGEQYF. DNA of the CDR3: TGTGCCAGCAGTCCGACGGGACTAGGGGAGCAGTACTTC.

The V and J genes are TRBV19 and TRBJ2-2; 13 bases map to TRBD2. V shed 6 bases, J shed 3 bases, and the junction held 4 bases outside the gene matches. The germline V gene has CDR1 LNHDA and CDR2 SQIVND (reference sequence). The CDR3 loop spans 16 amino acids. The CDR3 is CASRLAGGLHTGELFF. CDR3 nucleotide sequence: TGTGCCAGTAGACTAGCGGGGGGGCTTCACACCGGGGAGCTGTTTTTT.

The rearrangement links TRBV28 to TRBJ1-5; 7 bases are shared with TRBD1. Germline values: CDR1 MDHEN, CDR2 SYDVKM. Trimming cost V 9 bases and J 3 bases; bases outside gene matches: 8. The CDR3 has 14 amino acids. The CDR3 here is CASIQGTSNQPQHF. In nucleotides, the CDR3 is TGTGCCAGTATACAGGGGACTTCCAATCAGCCCCAGCATTTT.

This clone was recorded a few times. The CDR3 DNA follows: TGTGCCAGCAGACTGCTCCAGGGGGGAGAAGCTTTCTTT. Translated: CASRLLQGGEAFF. The chain joins TRBV6-5 to TRBJ1-1; 7 nucleotides match TRBD1. This CDR3 is built from 13 residues. V was pared by 6 bases and J by 8 bases, with 9 bases of the junction left unmatched. CDR1 MNHEY and CDR2 SVGAGI come from the germline V gene.

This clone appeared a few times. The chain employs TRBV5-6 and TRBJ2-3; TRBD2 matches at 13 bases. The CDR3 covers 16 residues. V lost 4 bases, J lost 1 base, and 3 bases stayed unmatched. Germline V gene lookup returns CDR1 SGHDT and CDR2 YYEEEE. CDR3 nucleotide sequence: TGTGCCAGCAGCCCCGGGACTAGCGGGGGCACAGATACGCAGTATTTT. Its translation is CASSPGTSGGTDTQYF. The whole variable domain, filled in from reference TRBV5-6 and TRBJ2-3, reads DAGVTQSPTHLIKTRGQQVTLRCSPKSGHDTVSWYQQALGQGPQFIFQYYEEEERQRGNFPDRFSGHQFPNYSSELNVNALLLGDSALYLCASSPGTSGGTDTQYFGPGTRLTVL.

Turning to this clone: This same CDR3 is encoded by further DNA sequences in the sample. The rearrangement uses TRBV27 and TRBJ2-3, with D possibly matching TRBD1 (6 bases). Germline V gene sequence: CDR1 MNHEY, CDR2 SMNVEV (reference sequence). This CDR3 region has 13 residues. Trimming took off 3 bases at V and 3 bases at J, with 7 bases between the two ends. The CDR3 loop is CASSLRGTDTQYF. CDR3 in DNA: TGTGCCAGCAGTTTGAGGGGGACAGATACGCAGTATTTT.